The next 16 T cell receptor beta chains were all read from a single sample in a study of blood T cell repertoires in COVID-19. Generated by immunoSEQ multiplex PCR, the TCRdb table keeps only in-frame clones and is missing some. The sample shows approximately 210,000 clones, around four fifths of them seen only once. The sample taken for sequencing was peripheral blood. The receptor source for this set is a woman aged 45 to 65 with acute or convalescent COVID-19.

This chain uses TRBV6-5 with TRBJ2-7, with 7 bases that match TRBD1. V shed 5 bases and J 6 bases; nucleotides not matched to a gene: 13. There are 15 residues in the CDR3. Germline CDR1 MNHEY, CDR2 SVGAGI. The CDR3 DNA reads as TGTGCCAGCAGTCTCGGACAGGCCCTACTAAGCGAGCAGTACTTC. It yields the protein CASSLGQALLSEQYF.

The chain uses TRBV6-5 and TRBJ1-1, with D possibly TRBD1 on 5 matching bases. V was clipped by 0 bases and J by 3 bases, with 11 bases between them. Germline V CDR1 and CDR2: MNHEY, SVGAGI. The CDR3 is 15 amino acids. The CDR3, as DNA: TGTGCCAGCAGTTACTCTCTCGGGGGTGACACTGAAGCTTTCTTT. It encodes CASSYSLGGDTEAFF.

The chain recombines TRBV10-1 with TRBJ2-5, with D perhaps matching TRBD2 (6 bases). With 2 bases removed from V and 5 bases from J, the gap between germline ends came to 15 bases. The CDR3 contains 15 residues. Germline V gene sequence: CDR1 WNHNN, CDR2 SYGVQD (reference sequence). CDR3: CASSERGSSGETQYF. CDR3 in DNA: TGCGCCAGCAGTGAGCGGGGCTCCAGCGGGGAGACCCAGTACTTC.

The chain has TRBV28 and TRBJ2-7; the D gene is possibly TRBD2 (5 bases). Germline values: CDR1 MDHEN, CDR2 SYDVKM. The germline V and J ends were trimmed by 6 bases and 0 bases, with 6 bases remaining between them. This CDR3 contains 12 residues. The DNA of the CDR3 is TGTGCCAGCAGAGGAGGCTCCTACGAGCAGTACTTC. This gives the protein CASRGGSYEQYF.

The genes are TRBV5-1 and TRBJ1-5, with a weak D call TRBD1 (6 bases). Germline-derived CDR1 and CDR2 are SGHRS and YFSETQ. V was cut by 4 bases and J by 8 bases, with 13 bases left in between. CDR3 length: 13 residues. CDR3 in amino acids: CASSPQQGEPQHF. CDR3 bases: TGCGCCAGCAGCCCACAACAGGGCGAGCCCCAGCATTTT.

The genes are TRBV28 and TRBJ2-7, with D hard to call. The CDR3 covers 11 residues. Germline V gene sequence: CDR1 MDHEN, CDR2 SYDVKM. V was trimmed by 6 bases and J by 4 bases, leaving 7 bases between them. CDR3 coding DNA: TGTGCCAGCAGCCTCCAGTACGAGCAGTACTTC. Translation gives CASSLQYEQYF.

The V gene is TRBV2, the J gene TRBJ2-3, with D possibly matching TRBD1 (6 bases). From germline, CDR1 is SNHLY and CDR2 FYNNEI. With 4 bases removed from V and 2 bases from J, the gap between germline ends came to 19 bases. This CDR3 has 17 residues. In DNA form, the CDR3 reads TGTGCCAGCAGTGTAAGACAGGATTTGGGGTTCACAGATACGCAGTATTTT. Its protein is CASSVRQDLGFTDTQYF.

The rearrangement uses TRBV6-5 and TRBJ2-7, with 9 bases lining up with TRBD2. The length of the CDR3 is 14 residues. Germline CDR1 and CDR2: MNHEY and SVGAGI. Trimming at V came to 7 bases and at J to 4 bases, leaving 8 bases not matched to a gene. DNA for the CDR3: TGTGCCAGCAACCTACTAGCGGGCCGTTACGAGCAGTACTTC. Translated: CASNLLAGRYEQYF.

The chain recombines TRBV5-1 with TRBJ2-5, with 14 nucleotides matching TRBD2. Trimming at V came to 4 bases and at J to 4 bases, leaving 9 bases not matched to a gene. The CDR3 sequence is 17 residues long. The germline gives CDR1 SGHRS, CDR2 YFSETQ. The CDR3 is CASSPGGLAGGGETQYF. The CDR3 nucleotides are TGCGCCAGCAGCCCCGGAGGACTAGCGGGAGGAGGAGAGACCCAGTACTTC. The full variable domain, rest sourced from reference TRBV5-1 and TRBJ2-5, is KAGVTQTPRYLIKTRGQQVTLSCSPISGHRSVSWYQQTPGQGLQFLFEYFSETQRNKGNFPGRFSGRQFSNSRSEMNVSTLELGDSALYLCASSPGGLAGGGETQYFGPGTRLLVL.

The chain carries TRBV7-2 and TRBJ2-5, with 10 bases fitting TRBD2. Germline V lookup: CDR1 SGHTA, CDR2 FQGNSA. The CDR3 sequence is 14 residues long. Germline trimming cut 4 bases from V and 1 base from J; bases unmatched to any gene: 0. The DNA for the CDR3 is TGTGCCAGCAGCTGGACTAGCGGCCAAGAGACCCAGTACTTC. Residues: CASSWTSGQETQYF.

The V gene is TRBV19, the J gene TRBJ2-7, with D possibly matching TRBD1 (7 bases). V was cut by 5 bases and J by 1 base, with 15 bases left in between. Looked up from germline, CDR1 is LNHDA and CDR2 is SQIVND (reference sequence). The CDR3 is 15 residues long. The CDR3 here is CASSRRRDSSYEQYF. The CDR3 nucleotides are TGTGCCAGTAGTCGGCGGCGGGACAGTTCCTACGAGCAGTACTTC. The entire variable domain, with the rest obtained from reference TRBV19 and TRBJ2-7, is as follows: DGGITQSPKYLFRKEGQNVTLSCEQNLNHDAMYWYRQDPGQGLRLIYYSQIVNDFQKGDIAEGYSVSREKKESFPLTVTSAQKNPTAFYLCASSRRRDSSYEQYFGPGTRLTVT.

This chain uses TRBV28 with TRBJ2-1; TRBD2 matches 9 bases. Germline assignment: CDR1 MDHEN and CDR2 SYDVKM. The CDR3 spans 16 residues. After removal of 6 bases from V and 5 bases from J, the junction contained 11 bases not matched to a gene. CDR3 in DNA: TGTGCCAGCAGCCCTCGGCGCGGGAGGGGGGACAATGAGCAGTTCTTC. This sequence encodes CASSPRRGRGDNEQFF.

The chain combines TRBV9 with TRBJ2-2; 8 nucleotides agree with TRBD1. Losses at the gene ends were 3 bases for V and 0 bases for J; bases not matched to a gene: 7. The germline V gene has CDR1 SGDLS and CDR2 YYNGEE. The CDR3 extends over 17 amino acids. CDR3 in amino acids: CASSGGRGQANTGELFF. CDR3 bases: TGTGCCAGCAGCGGGGGAAGGGGACAGGCGAACACCGGGGAGCTGTTTTTT.

V is TRBV19 and J is TRBJ1-1; 9 bases fit TRBD1. Germline trimming cut 4 bases from V and 1 base from J; bases unmatched to any gene: 7. The V gene's germline CDR1 is LNHDA and CDR2 SQIVND (reference sequence). The CDR3 runs to 16 residues. The chain's CDR3 is CASSTIGTGTNTEAFF. DNA of the CDR3: TGTGCCAGTAGTACAATAGGGACAGGGACGAACACTGAAGCTTTCTTT.

This chain joins TRBV27 and TRBJ2-5; 15 bases align to TRBD2. The J segment lost 2 bases and the V segment lost 2 bases, leaving 6 bases of the junction unmatched. The CDR3 consists of 18 residues. The germline CDR1 and CDR2 sequences are MNHEY and SMNVEV (reference sequence). The CDR3, as DNA: TGTGCCAGCAGTTTAGGGACTAGCGGGAGGTTTGTGCAAGAGACCCAGTACTTC. This gives the protein CASSLGTSGRFVQETQYF.

V gene TRBV2 combines with J gene TRBJ2-3, with TRBD1 identical over 12 bases. The CDR3 covers 15 residues. CDR1 is SNHLY and CDR2 is FYNNEI in the germline V gene. Trimming took 8 bases from V and 5 from J; bases not matched to a gene: 8. In DNA, the CDR3 is TGTGCCAGCGGGGAGGGACAGGGGGCCCGAGATACGCAGTATTTT. Translation gives CASGEGQGARDTQYF. Based on the CDR3 plus reference TRBV2 and TRBJ2-3, the full variable domain is EPEVTQTPSHQVTQMGQEVILRCVPISNHLYFYWYRQILGQKVEFLVSFYNNEISEKSEIFDDQFSVERPDGSNFTLKIRSTKLEDSAMYFCASGEGQGARDTQYFGPGTRLTVL.